The 21 T cell receptor beta chains reported below all come from one sample, sequenced in a study of CD8+ T cells in alopecia areata. Treatment given: oral pan-JAK inhibitor, 5-10 mg twice daily. As the sequencing template, cDNA was produced by extracting RNA and reverse transcribing it. TCRdb's copy holds only in-frame clones and misses some; the assay was immunoSEQ multiplex PCR. There are about 90,000 clones in the sample; roughly 46% occur only once, and roughly 18% lies in the top ten. The source was CD8+ T cells sorted from blood, collected at week 24, from a patient treated with tofacitinib. Receptor source: a human donor with alopecia areata.

The chain couples TRBV29-1 to TRBJ2-7, with 13 bases matching TRBD2. The CDR3 length is 22 residues. Germline-derived CDR1 and CDR2 are SQVTM and ANQGSEA. Losses at the gene ends were 0 bases for V and 5 bases for J; bases not matched to a gene: 25. The CDR3 region has the DNA TGCAGCGTTGAAGATCGGGACAGGGGGACCGGGACTAGCGGGACTCGGAGAAACGAGCAGTACTTC. This translates into CSVEDRDRGTGTSGTRRNEQYF.

This chain joins TRBV7-9 and TRBJ1-1; weak D call: TRBD1 (6 bases). The germline CDR1 and CDR2 sequences are SEHNR and FQNEAQ (reference sequence). V lost 5 bases and J 8 bases, leaving 15 bases between the germline ends. The CDR3 runs 13 residues. CDR3 nucleotide sequence: TGTGCCAGCAGCAAACCGGGGGCGGAAGAAGCTTTCTTT. This encodes CASSKPGAEEAFF. The complete variable domain, with remaining parts taken from reference TRBV7-9 and TRBJ1-1, reads DTGVSQNPRHKITKRGQNVTFRCDPISEHNRLYWYRQTLGQGPEFLTYFQNEAQLEKSRLLSDRFSAERPKGSFSTLEIQRTEQGDSAMYLCASSKPGAEEAFFGQGTRLTVV.

This clone has more than one count but fewer than ten. The chain has TRBV30 and TRBJ2-5; 7 bases are shared with TRBD2. The DNA end is more similar to TRBJ2-7, so the J call may be wrong. This CDR3 spans 14 amino acids. From germline, CDR1 is GTSNPN and CDR2 SVGIG (reference sequence). This CDR3 is CAWTSGLVVYEQYF. CDR3 sequence (DNA): TGTGCCTGGACCTCCGGACTAGTTGTATACGAGCAGTACTTC.

The rearrangement joins TRBV29-1 to TRBJ2-2; D is unresolved. The CDR3 consists of 13 residues. V lost 2 bases to trimming and J lost 8 bases, with 12 bases between them. Germline assignment: CDR1 SQVTM and CDR2 ANQGSEA. CDR3 DNA sequence: TGCAGCGTTGAATGGAGTAACAAGGGGGAGCTGTTTTTT. As protein: CSVEWSNKGELFF.

This clone was recorded a few times. This chain links TRBV11-2 with TRBJ2-7; 7 bases map to TRBD1. The ends lost 5 bases at V and 7 bases at J; junction bases unmatched: 8. The length of the CDR3 is 13 residues. From germline, CDR1 is SGHAT and CDR2 FQNNGV. CDR3 sequence (DNA): TGTGCCAGCAGCCCAGGGGGAAGGGGTGAGCAGTACTTC. This gives the protein CASSPGGRGEQYF.

The V gene is TRBV7-3, the J gene TRBJ2-2; 12 bases match TRBD2. The CDR3 spans 15 residues. Germline V gene sequence: CDR1 SGHTA, CDR2 FQGTGA. The trim removed 5 bases at V and 9 bases at J, leaving 7 bases unmatched. The CDR3: CASSPGLAGSWELFF. The CDR3 nucleotides are TGTGCCAGCAGCCCGGGACTAGCGGGCAGCTGGGAGCTGTTTTTT.

This clone was seen more than once but under ten times. The CDR3 here is CSDLDSGAFF. The CDR3 DNA is TGCAGCGACTTAGACAGTGGAGCTTTCTTT. The genes are TRBV29-1 and TRBJ1-1; the D gene is possibly TRBD1 (5 bases). The germline V and J ends were trimmed by 7 bases and 10 bases, with 13 bases remaining between them. This CDR3 comprises 10 residues. Germline V gene lookup returns CDR1 SQVTM and CDR2 ANQGSEA.

This clone was seen a handful of times. The chain carries TRBV29-1 and TRBJ2-7; tentative D call: TRBD2 (7 bases). Germline CDR1 SQVTM, CDR2 ANQGSEA. The V and J ends lost 7 bases and 0 bases respectively, with 13 bases between them. This CDR3 is 13 amino acids long. CDR3 DNA: TGCAGCGCAGTCGGGGGGCCCTCCTACGAGCAGTACTTC. This encodes CSAVGGPSYEQYF.

This clone was observed a handful of times. This same CDR3 is encoded by further DNA sequences in the sample. The chain is built from TRBV9 and TRBJ2-5; no reliable D call. CDR3 size: 13 residues. The germline V gene encodes CDR1 SGDLS and CDR2 YYNGEE. Trimming took 0 bases from V and 5 from J, leaving 8 bases between them. CDR3: CASSVGYGETQYF. CDR3 DNA sequence: TGTGCCAGCAGCGTAGGGTACGGGGAGACCCAGTACTTC.

CDR3 amino acids: CASSDRDRGPTDTQYF. The CDR3, as DNA: TGTGCCAGCAGCGACCGGGACAGGGGGCCTACAGATACGCAGTATTTT. V and J are TRBV11-1 and TRBJ2-3; 12 bases match TRBD1. Germline assignment: CDR1 SGHAT and CDR2 FQDESV (reference sequence). V shed 5 bases and J 3 bases; nucleotides not matched to a gene: 6. The CDR3 consists of 16 residues.

In this sample, this clone turned up a few times. Its ends do not fully match the called genes, so a read error is possible. The V gene is TRBV7-3, the J gene TRBJ2-3; TRBD2 might be the D (5 bases). Germline V gene data show CDR1 as SGHTA and CDR2 as FQGTGA. This CDR3 is built from 13 residues. CDR3 DNA sequence: TGCGCCAGCAGCCAAGATAGTTCGGGAACGCAGTATTTT. This translates into CASSQDSSGTQYF.

V usage is TRBV27 and J usage is TRBJ2-3; TRBD1 agrees at 9 bases. There are 14 residues in the CDR3. CDR1 is MNHEY and CDR2 is SMNVEV in the germline V gene (reference sequence). The ends lost 10 bases at V and 4 bases at J; junction bases unmatched: 9. The CDR3 region has the DNA TGTGCCACCGGACAGGGGACTATCCCAGATACGCAGTATTTT. Its protein product is CATGQGTIPDTQYF.

The chain is built from TRBV21-1 and TRBJ1-2; TRBD1, the table's D call, was not compared with the DNA. TRBV21-1 is shown as a pseudogene. The CDR3 sequence is 13 residues long. The DNA for the CDR3 is TGTGCCAGCAGCAAAGGGGCACTTGGGGGCTACACCTTC. Protein: CASSKGALGGYTF.

CDR3 coding DNA: TGTGCCAGCAGTTTATCGGCAGGGGCCTACGAGCAGTACTTC. Protein: CASSLSAGAYEQYF. J is TRBJ2-7 and V is TRBV28; a weak D match, TRBD1 (6 bases). This CDR3 contains 14 residues. Germline V lookup: CDR1 MDHEN, CDR2 SYDVKM. Trimming pared 1 base from V and 2 bases from J, leaving 9 bases between.

This clone appeared many times. The V call is TRBV19, the J call TRBJ1-1; D is ambiguous. CDR3 length: 15 amino acids. Between the trimmed V and J ends, which lost 6 bases and 7 bases, there was a span of 21 bases. The V gene's germline CDR1 is LNHDA and CDR2 SQIVND (reference sequence). The DNA for the CDR3 is TGTGCCAGTAGCCCGACCGTGGGAGGGAATGTTGAAGCTTTCTTT. As protein: CASSPTVGGNVEAFF.

This clone was seen a few times. The same CDR3 also results from other DNA sequences found in this sample. The chain recombines TRBV4-3 with TRBJ1-5, with unresolved D. The CDR3 totals 15 residues. V lost 0 bases and J lost 0, with 6 bases in between. CDR1 is LGHNA, CDR2 YSLEER, per germline. In DNA form, the CDR3 reads TGCGCCAGCAGCCAAGAAGGAAATAGCAATCAGCCCCAGCATTTT. Amino acids: CASSQEGNSNQPQHF.

The rearrangement joins TRBV19 to TRBJ1-1; TRBD1 might be the D (5 bases). CDR1 is LNHDA, CDR2 SQIVND, per germline (reference sequence). This CDR3 comprises 14 residues. The ends were cut back, 1 base at V and 4 bases at J, with 10 bases in the middle. The CDR3 protein is CASSIGARVTEAFF. CDR3 DNA: TGTGCCAGTAGTATAGGCGCCAGGGTCACTGAAGCTTTCTTT.

This clone was observed a few times. The CDR3 protein is CATGGMETQYF. The CDR3, as DNA: TGTGCCACGGGCGGTATGGAGACCCAGTACTTC. The chain employs TRBV15 and TRBJ2-5, with no clear D. This CDR3 contains 11 residues. Germline CDR1 is LNHNV and CDR2 is YYDKDF (reference sequence). V was clipped by 9 bases and J by 5 bases, with 10 bases between them.

This clone was seen a few times. The chain employs TRBV18 and TRBJ2-7, with TRBD1 identical over 11 bases. CDR1 KGHSH and CDR2 LQKENI come from the germline V gene. With 6 bases clipped from V and 4 bases from J, the junction kept 11 bases outside the gene matches. This CDR3 contains 16 residues. This CDR3 reads CASSIGPGTGGYEQYF. The CDR3 coding sequence is TGTGCCAGCTCCATAGGCCCCGGGACAGGGGGGTACGAGCAGTACTTC.

The rearrangement uses TRBV6-1 and TRBJ2-7; D is unclear. Germline loops: CDR1 MNHNS, CDR2 SASEGT. This CDR3 region has 14 residues. Trimming took 4 bases from V and 7 from J, leaving 17 bases between them. CDR3 sequence (DNA): TGTGCCAGCAGTGCGGAGACTCACTGGGCGGAGCAGTACTTC. Translation: CASSAETHWAEQYF.

The chain recombines TRBV9 with TRBJ2-7; possible D gene TRBD2, 6 bases. Germline V gives CDR1 SGDLS, CDR2 YYNGEE. The CDR3 runs to 14 residues. V dropped 0 bases and J dropped 2 bases, with 9 bases sitting between them. The CDR3 loop reads CASSVGAGTYEQYF. The CDR3 bases are TGTGCCAGCAGCGTAGGGGCGGGGACCTACGAGCAGTACTTC. The variable domain in full, completed from reference TRBV9 and TRBJ2-7, reads DSGVTQTPKHLITATGQRVTLRCSPRSGDLSVYWYQQSLDQGLQFLIQYYNGEERAKGNILERFSAQQFPDLHSELNLSSLELGDSALYFCASSVGAGTYEQYFGPGTRLTVT.